Detailed here is one T cell receptor (beta chain). Its matching antigen is unknown. This sample stems from a study of cytotoxic CD8 clonotypes in ibrutinib-treated CLL. A 1 in 200,000 to 1 in 1 million T cell depth was the sequencing target. Sequencing was performed with immunoSEQ multiplex PCR; in TCRdb, only in-frame clones are kept and a portion is missing. This table holds some 70,000 clones, around nine tenths found once. Germline V gene data show CDR1 as SGHRS and CDR2 as YFSETQ. The V end lost 3 bases, the J end lost 1 base, and 16 bases lay between the germline ends. The CDR3 has 16 residues. Study-wide results and limits: The study found clonality rose at ibrutinib response, then fell toward baseline at progression. T-cell clonality at baseline went above that of age-matched healthy donors and rose and fell with circulating CD8+ T-cell counts.

Here the sequenced sample was PBMCs, taken after 12 months of ibrutinib treatment. This clonotype was obtained from a human donor with chronic lymphocytic leukemia. The gene calls are TRBV5-1 and TRBJ2-5; D is possibly TRBD2 (7 bases). CDR3 nucleotides: TGCGCCAGCAGCTGGCGGCTAGCGGACAGCCAAGAGACCCAGTACTTC. It translates to CASSWRLADSQETQYF.